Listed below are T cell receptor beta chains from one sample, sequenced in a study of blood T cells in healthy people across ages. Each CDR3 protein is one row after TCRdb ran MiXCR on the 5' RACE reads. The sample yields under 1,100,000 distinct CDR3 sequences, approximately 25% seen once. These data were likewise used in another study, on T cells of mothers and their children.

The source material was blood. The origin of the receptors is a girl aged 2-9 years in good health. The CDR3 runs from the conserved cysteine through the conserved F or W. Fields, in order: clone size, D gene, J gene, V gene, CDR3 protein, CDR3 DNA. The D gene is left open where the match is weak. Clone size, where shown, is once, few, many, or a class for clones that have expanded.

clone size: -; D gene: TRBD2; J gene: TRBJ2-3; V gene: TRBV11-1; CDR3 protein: CASSEGTSGSIGTQYF; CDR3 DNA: TGTGCCAGCAGCGAGGGGACTAGCGGGAGTATCGGTACGCAGTATTTT
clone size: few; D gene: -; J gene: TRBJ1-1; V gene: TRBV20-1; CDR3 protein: CSARRQENTEAFF; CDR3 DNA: TGCAGTGCTAGAAGACAGGAGAACACTGAAGCTTTCTTT
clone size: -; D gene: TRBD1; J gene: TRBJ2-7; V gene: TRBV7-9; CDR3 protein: CASSFRTGNEQYF; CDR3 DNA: TGTGCCAGCAGCTTTCGGACAGGGAACGAGCAGTACTTC
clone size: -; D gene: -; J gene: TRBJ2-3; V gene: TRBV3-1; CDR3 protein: CASSLLTKGEDTQYF; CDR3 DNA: TGTGCCAGCAGCCTACTGACGAAGGGTGAGGATACGCAGTATTTT
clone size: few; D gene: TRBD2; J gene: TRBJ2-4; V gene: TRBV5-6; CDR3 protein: CASSLVAGGLQGNIQYF; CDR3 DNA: TGTGCCAGCAGCTTGGTAGCGGGGGGGCTTCAAGGAAACATTCAGTACTTC
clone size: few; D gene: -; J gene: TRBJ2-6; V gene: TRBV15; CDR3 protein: CATSRTTGANVLTF; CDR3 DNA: TGTGCCACCAGCCGGACAACTGGGGCCAACGTCCTGACTTTC
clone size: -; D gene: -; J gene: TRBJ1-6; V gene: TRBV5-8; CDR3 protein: CASSLQAWVLEVRDSPLHF; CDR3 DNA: TGTGCCAGCAGCTTACAGGCGTGGGTTTTGGAAGTTCGGGATTCACCCCTCCACTTT
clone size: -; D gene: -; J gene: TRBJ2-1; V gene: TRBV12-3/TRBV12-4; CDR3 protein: CASIIGLSSYNEQFF; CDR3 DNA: TGTGCCAGCATCATAGGTCTTAGCTCCTACAATGAGCAGTTCTTC
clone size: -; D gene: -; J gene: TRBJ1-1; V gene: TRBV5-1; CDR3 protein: CASSLPSGEAFF; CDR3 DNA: TGCGCCAGCAGCTTGCCCTCCGGGGAGGCTTTCTTT
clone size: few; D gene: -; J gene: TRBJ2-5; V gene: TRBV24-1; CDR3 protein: CATSAKLGGAETQYF; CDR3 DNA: TGTGCCACCAGTGCCAAGCTCGGGGGCGCGGAGACCCAGTACTTC
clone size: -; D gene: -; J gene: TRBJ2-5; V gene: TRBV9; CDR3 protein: CASSSQRLLYF; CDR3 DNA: TGTGCCAGCAGCTCTCAGCGGCTACTGTACTTC
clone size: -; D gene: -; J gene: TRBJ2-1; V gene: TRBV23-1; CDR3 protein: CACSQNRRGFSYNEQFF; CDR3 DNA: TGCGCCTGCAGCCAAAATCGGAGAGGGTTCTCCTACAATGAGCAGTTCTTC
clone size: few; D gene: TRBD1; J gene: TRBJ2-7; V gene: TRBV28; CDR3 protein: CASSYTRQGSSYEQYF; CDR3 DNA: TGTGCCAGCAGCTATACCCGACAGGGCTCAAGCTACGAGCAGTACTTC
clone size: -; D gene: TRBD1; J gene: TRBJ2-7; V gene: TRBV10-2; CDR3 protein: CASSPVDRESYEQYF; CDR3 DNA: TGCGCCAGCAGCCCCGTTGACAGGGAATCCTACGAGCAGTACTTC
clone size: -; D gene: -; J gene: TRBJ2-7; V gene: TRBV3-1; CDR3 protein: CASSLRGTTSYEQYF; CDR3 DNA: TGTGCCAGCAGCCTGCGAGGCACTACCTCTTACGAGCAGTACTTC
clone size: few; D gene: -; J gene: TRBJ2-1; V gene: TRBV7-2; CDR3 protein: CASSLGDGGGLVSYNEQFF; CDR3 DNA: TGTGCCAGCAGCTTAGGGGACGGTGGGGGGTTAGTCTCATACAATGAGCAGTTCTTC
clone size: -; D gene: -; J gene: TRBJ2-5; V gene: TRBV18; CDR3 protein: CASSPFNQETRYF; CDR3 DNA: TGTGCCAGCTCACCTTTCAACCAAGAGACCCGGTACTTC
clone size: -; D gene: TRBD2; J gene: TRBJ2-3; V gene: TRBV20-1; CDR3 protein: CSARVFPQDGGSLDTQYF; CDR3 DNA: TGCAGTGCTAGAGTTTTTCCACAGGACGGCGGGAGCCTAGATACGCAGTATTTT
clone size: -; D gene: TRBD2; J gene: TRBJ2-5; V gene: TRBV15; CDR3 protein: CAIRPGGGYQETQYF; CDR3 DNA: TGTGCCATCAGACCGGGGGGAGGCTACCAAGAGACCCAGTACTTC
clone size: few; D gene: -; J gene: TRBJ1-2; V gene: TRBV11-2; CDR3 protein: CASSLDGEGYTF; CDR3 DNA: TGTGCCAGCAGCTTAGACGGTGAGGGCTACACCTTC
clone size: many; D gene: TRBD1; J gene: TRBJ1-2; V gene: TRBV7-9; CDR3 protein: CASSTGGYGYTF; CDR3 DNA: TGTGCCAGCAGCACAGGGGGCTATGGCTACACCTTC
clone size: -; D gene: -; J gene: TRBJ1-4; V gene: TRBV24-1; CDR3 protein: CATSDLGPSFEKLFF; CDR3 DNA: TGTGCCACCAGTGATTTGGGACCTTCATTTGAAAAACTGTTTTTT
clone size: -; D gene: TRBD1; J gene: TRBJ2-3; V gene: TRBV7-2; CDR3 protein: CASSRQGAGTDTQYF; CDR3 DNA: TGTGCCAGCAGCCGACAGGGGGCGGGTACAGATACGCAGTACTTT
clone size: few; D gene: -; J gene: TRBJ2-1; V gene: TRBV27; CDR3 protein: CASSARDRQSGPYNEQFF; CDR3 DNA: TGTGCCAGCAGTGCCCGGGACCGTCAATCGGGTCCCTACAATGAGCAGTTCTTC
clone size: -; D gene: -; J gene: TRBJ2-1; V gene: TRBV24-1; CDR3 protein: CATSDFVQGGKREQFF; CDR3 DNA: TGTGCCACCAGTGATTTTGTTCAGGGTGGTAAGCGTGAGCAGTTCTTC
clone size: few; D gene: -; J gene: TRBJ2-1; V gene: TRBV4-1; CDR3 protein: CASSQSGLAGEQFF; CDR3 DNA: TGCGCCAGCAGCCAATCGGGGCTAGCAGGAGAGCAGTTCTTC
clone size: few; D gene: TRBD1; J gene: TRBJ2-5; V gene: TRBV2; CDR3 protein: CASRLGQGETQYF; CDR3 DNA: TGTGCCAGCCGCCTGGGACAGGGAGAGACCCAGTACTTC
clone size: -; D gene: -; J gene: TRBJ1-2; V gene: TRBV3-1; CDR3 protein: CASSLTPERISNYGYTF; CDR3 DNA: TGTGCCAGCAGCCTCACACCGGAGAGAATTTCGAACTATGGCTACACCTTC
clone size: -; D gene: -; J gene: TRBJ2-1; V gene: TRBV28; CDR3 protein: CASSLGLNSYNEQFF; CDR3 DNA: TGTGCCAGCAGTTTGGGTCTGAACTCCTACAATGAGCAGTTCTTC
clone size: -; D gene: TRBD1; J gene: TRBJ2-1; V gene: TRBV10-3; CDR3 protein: CAIIRDRGDNEQFF; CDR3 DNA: TGTGCCATCATCCGGGACAGGGGGGACAATGAGCAGTTCTTC
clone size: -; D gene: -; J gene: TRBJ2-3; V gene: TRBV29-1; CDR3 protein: CSVEDQEDTQYF; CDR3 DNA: TGCAGCGTTGAAGATCAGGAAGATACGCAGTATTTT
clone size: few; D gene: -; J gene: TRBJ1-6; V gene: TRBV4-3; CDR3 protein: CASSPEGLSPLHF; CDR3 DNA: TGCGCCAGCAGCCCGGAAGGGCTTTCACCCCTCCACTTT
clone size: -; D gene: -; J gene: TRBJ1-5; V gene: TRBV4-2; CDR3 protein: CASSQEKDQPQHF; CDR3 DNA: TGTGCCAGCAGCCAAGAAAAGGATCAGCCCCAGCATTTT
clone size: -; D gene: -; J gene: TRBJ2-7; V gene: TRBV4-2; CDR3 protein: CTSSQDLGVTEQYF; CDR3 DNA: TGTACCAGCAGCCAAGATTTGGGGGTAACCGAGCAGTACTTC
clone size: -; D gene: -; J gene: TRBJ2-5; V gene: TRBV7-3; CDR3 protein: CASSVFERDQETQYF; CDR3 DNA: TGTGCCAGCAGCGTATTCGAGCGGGACCAAGAGACCCAGTACTTC
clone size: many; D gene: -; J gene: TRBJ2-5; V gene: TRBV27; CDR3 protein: CASSNLEYQETQYF; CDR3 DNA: TGTGCCAGCAGTAACCTAGAGTACCAAGAGACCCAGTACTTC
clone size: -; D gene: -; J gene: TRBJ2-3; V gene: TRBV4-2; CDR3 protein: CASSQRGSGPSTDTQYF; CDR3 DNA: TGTGCCAGCAGCCAAAGGGGCTCGGGGCCAAGCACAGATACGCAGTATTTT
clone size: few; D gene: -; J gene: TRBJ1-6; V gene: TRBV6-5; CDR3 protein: CASSYRGADHKPLHF; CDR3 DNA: TGTGCCAGCAGTTACCGTGGGGCGGACCACAAACCCCTCCACTTT
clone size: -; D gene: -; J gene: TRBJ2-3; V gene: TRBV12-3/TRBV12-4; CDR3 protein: CASRDGRTGDTQYF; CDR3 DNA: TGTGCCAGCAGGGACGGGAGAACGGGGGATACGCAGTATTTT
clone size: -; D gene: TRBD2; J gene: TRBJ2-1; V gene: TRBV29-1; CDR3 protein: CSVDRPGGLPSYNEQFF; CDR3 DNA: TGCAGCGTTGATCGGCCGGGAGGATTACCCTCCTACAATGAGCAGTTCTTC
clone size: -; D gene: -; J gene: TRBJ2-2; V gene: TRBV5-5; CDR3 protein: CASSFQTVLNTGELFF; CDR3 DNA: TGTGCCAGCAGCTTCCAAACGGTCCTAAACACCGGGGAGCTGTTTTTT
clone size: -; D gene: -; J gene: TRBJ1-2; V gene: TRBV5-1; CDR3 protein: CASSPRQPNYGYTF; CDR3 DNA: TGCGCCAGCAGTCCCCGCCAGCCCAACTATGGCTACACCTTC
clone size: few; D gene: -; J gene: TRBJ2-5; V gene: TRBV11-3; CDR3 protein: CASSFEAALYQETQYF; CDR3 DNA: TGTGCCAGCAGCTTCGAAGCAGCACTGTACCAAGAGACCCAGTACTTC
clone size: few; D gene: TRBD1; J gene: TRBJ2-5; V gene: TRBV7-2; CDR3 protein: CASSWDRYQETQYF; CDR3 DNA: TGTGCCAGCAGCTGGGACAGATACCAAGAGACCCAGTACTTC
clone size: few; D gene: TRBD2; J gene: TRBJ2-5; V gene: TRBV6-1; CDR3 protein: CASRPGTSHLTAETQYF; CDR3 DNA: TGTGCCAGCAGACCAGGGACTAGCCACCTAACTGCGGAGACCCAGTACTTC
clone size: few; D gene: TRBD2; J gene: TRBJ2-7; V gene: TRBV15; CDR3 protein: CATSRVTLAGGYEQYF; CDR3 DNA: TGTGCCACCAGCAGAGTAACCCTAGCGGGTGGCTACGAGCAGTACTTC
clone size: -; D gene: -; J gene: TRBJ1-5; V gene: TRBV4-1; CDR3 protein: CASSVGFNQPQHF; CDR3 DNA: TGCGCCAGCTCTGTGGGATTCAATCAGCCCCAGCATTTT
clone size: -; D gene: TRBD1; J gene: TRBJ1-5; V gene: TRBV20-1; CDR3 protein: CSARGDREYQPQHF; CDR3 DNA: TGCAGTGCTAGAGGGGACAGGGAGTATCAGCCCCAGCATTTT
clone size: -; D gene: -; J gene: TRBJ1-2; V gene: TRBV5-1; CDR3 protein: CASSRKTAGIVNVDYGYTF; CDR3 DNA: TGCGCCAGCAGCCGCAAGACCGCGGGCATAGTAAACGTGGACTATGGCTACACCTTC
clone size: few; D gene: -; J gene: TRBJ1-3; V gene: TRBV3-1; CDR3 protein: CASSHTSSGNTIYF; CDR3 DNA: TGTGCCAGCAGCCACACCTCCTCTGGAAACACCATATATTTT
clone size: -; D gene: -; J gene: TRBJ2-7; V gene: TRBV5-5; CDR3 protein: CASSLMVGGSYEQYF; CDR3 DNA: TGTGCCAGCAGCCTGATGGTAGGGGGGTCCTACGAGCAGTACTTC
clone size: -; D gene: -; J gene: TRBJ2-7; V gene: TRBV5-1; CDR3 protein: CASSFEGEAYEQCF; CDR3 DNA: TGCGCCAGCAGCTTTGAAGGGGAAGCCTACGAGCAGTGCTTC
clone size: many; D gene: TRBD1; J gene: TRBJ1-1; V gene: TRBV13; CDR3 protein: CASRSRGAHNTEAFF; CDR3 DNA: TGTGCCAGCAGATCCAGGGGGGCCCACAACACTGAAGCTTTCTTT
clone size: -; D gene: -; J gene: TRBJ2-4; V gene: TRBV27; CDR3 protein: CASREGPQNIQYF; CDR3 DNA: TGTGCCAGCAGAGAGGGACCCCAAAACATTCAGTACTTC
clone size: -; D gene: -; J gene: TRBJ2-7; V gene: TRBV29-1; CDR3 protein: CSVGGADEQYF; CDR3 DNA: TGCAGCGTTGGGGGGGCGGACGAGCAGTACTTC
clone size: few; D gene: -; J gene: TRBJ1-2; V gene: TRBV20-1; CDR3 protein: CSASGWDGYTF; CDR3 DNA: TGCAGTGCTAGTGGTTGGGATGGCTACACCTTC
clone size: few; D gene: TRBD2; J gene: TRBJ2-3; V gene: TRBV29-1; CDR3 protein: CSGRTSGGVDTQYF; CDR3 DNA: TGCAGCGGACGGACTAGCGGAGGGGTAGATACGCAGTATTTT
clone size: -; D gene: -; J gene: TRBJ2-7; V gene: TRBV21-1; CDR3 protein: CVTRAYSYEQYF; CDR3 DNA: TGCGTCACCCGGGCATACTCCTACGAGCAGTACTTC